This paragraph covers one TCR beta chain sequence. Its antigen is unknown. Germline assignment: CDR1 SGHDN and CDR2 FVKESK. V lost 0 bases to trimming and J lost 0 bases, with 2 bases between them. CDR3 length equals 13 residues. This sample was included in a study of T cell responses to AZD1222 COVID-19 vaccine. Study-level points and caveats: Donors, mostly white British, included more females; clonal diversity was possibly underestimated. Among AZD1222 vaccinees, only six or seven were seropositive at baseline. Spike-specific TCR breadth and depth grew following two AZD1222 doses. There were repertoire samples only from the period after the peak T cell response.

Sequencing was performed with immunoSEQ multiplex PCR; in TCRdb, only in-frame clones are kept and a portion is missing. The data contain 130,000 or so clones, roughly 88% of them singletons. The material sequenced was peripheral blood, taken on day 0 of AZD1222 vaccination. V is TRBV14 and J is TRBJ1-1, with D uncertain. This TCR came from an adult in good health. The CDR3 DNA reads TGTGCCAGCAGCCAAGATATGAACACTGAAGCTTTCTTT. Its translation: CASSQDMNTEAFF.